Reported below is one T cell receptor beta chain. Its specificity is not known. The data originate from a study of blood T cells in healthy people across ages. This CDR3 has 15 amino acids. The germline V gene has CDR1 MNHNS and CDR2 SASEGT. Trimming shortened V by 10 bases and J by 0 bases, and 13 bases separated the two germline ends. Whole-study findings and limits: TCR beta diversity tracked closely with naive T cell percentage. Long-lived donors carried more naive CD4+ cells and greater diversity than aged donors.

PCR was performed a second time for about 7 to 12 cycles using a sample-barcoded 5' primer and a J-beta primer mix. Each of the samples gave a minimum of 2.5 million paired-end reads that contained CDR3. In TCRdb, the 5' RACE reads were re-called with MiXCR into one record per CDR3 protein. The repertoire holds 650,000 to 1,000,000 distinct CDR3 sequences, with about 34% as singletons. The sequence came from a man younger than 35 in good health. This chain uses TRBV6-1 with TRBJ2-6; D gene ambiguous. Sample: blood. This CDR3 is CATTPGHSGANVLTF. The CDR3 nucleotides are TGTGCCACCACTCCCGGGCACTCTGGGGCCAACGTCCTGACTTTC.